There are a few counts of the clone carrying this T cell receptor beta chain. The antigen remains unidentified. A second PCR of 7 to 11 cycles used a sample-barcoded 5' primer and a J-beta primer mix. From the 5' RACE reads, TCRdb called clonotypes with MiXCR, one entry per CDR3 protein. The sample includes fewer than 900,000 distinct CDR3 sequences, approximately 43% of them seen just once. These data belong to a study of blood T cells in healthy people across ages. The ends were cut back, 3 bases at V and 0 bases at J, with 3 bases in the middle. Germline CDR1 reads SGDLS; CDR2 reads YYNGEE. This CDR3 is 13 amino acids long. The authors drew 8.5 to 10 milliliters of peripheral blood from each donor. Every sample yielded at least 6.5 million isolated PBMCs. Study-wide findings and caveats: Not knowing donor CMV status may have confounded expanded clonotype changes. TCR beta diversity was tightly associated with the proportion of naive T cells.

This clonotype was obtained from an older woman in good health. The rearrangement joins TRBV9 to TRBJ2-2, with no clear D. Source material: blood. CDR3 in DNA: TGTGCCAGCAGCGGGGCGAACACCGGGGAGCTGTTTTTT. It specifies CASSGANTGELFF.